What follows are 3 T cell receptor beta chains derived from one specimen sequenced in a study of early T cells in non-severe SARS-CoV-2 infection. TCRdb re-called the 5' RACE reads through MiXCR, storing one row per CDR3 protein. Among about 23,000 distinct CDR3 sequences listed, roughly 5.3% were seen once. The sample taken for sequencing was whole blood. These receptors were obtained from an adult who was a healthcare worker with PCR-confirmed SARS-CoV-2 infection or an uninfected control (not recorded which).

This clonotype was seen many times. The V call is TRBV28, the J call TRBJ1-5, with a tentative D call TRBD1 (5 bases). CDR1 MDHEN and CDR2 SYDVKM come from the germline V gene. This CDR3 region has 13 residues. The V and J ends lost 8 bases and 3 bases respectively, with 11 bases between them. The CDR3 DNA is TGTGCCAGCTCCCGGGGCGACAATCAGCCCCAGCATTTT. Residues: CASSRGDNQPQHF.

Relative to its sample, this clonotype is medium-sized. The chain has TRBV18 and TRBJ2-1; 7 bases are a match to TRBD1. The germline CDR1 and CDR2 sequences are KGHSH and LQKENI. The CDR3 spans 16 residues. V lost 3 bases to trimming and J lost 3 bases; unmatched junction nucleotides: 8. The CDR3 sequence is CASSPMAGTVYNEQFF. For the CDR3, the DNA is TGTGCCAGCTCACCGATGGCCGGGACAGTCTACAATGAGCAGTTCTTC.

On this clonotype itself: This may stem from a read error, because a much larger clone lies one nucleotide away. The V call is TRBV11-2, the J call TRBJ2-7; possible D gene TRBD2, 6 bases. In germline, CDR1 is SGHAT, CDR2 FQNNGV. Trimming stripped 2 bases from V and 0 bases from J, with 14 bases between. The CDR3 has 16 amino acids. CDR3 amino acids: CASSLLGLRLSYEQYF. CDR3 in DNA: TGTGCCAGCAGCTTACTGGGACTCCGACTCTCCTACGAGCAGTACTTC.